This TCR beta chain is drawn from a study of cytomegalovirus exposure and HLA in healthy donors (dated by TCRdb to 2016 to 2017). Study-wide context: According to a later analysis, the approximately 130 validation repertoires were produced on the same platform as the roughly 600 repertoires of the first cohort. The study aimed to test whether signatures of past pathogen exposure could be identified by cataloging public T cell receptors. Besides the first cohort of some 670 subjects, a separate validation cohort made up of 120 or so different subjects was used. The study combined high-throughput TCR immunosequencing, statistical association of individual TCRs with disease status, and machine learning to predict cytomegalovirus infection status.

Separate from the roughly 700-subject first cohort, the validation cohort of around 130 subjects was the group to which the donors belonged. Comment on this clone: Which antigen it targets is not known. Per-nucleotide qualities are absent, and no much larger clonotype sits a single base away. The sample carries other DNA sequences with the same CDR3.

Library generation was performed with the immunoSEQ multiplex PCR assay. Concerning the study's data processing: To diagnose cytomegalovirus status from the catalog of TCR beta chain sequences, a statistical classification framework was built. Here the immuneACCESS table is served through TCRdb, limited to in-frame sequences with V and J called. Missing clones are a known gap in these copies; in checked studies unresolved V genes cover under half, and the rest lacks a known reason. V, J and clone size are taken as reported in that table, and D and trimming were inferred from the DNA itself. This sample holds 100,000 to 150,000 clones; 85% to 90% were observed only once. The ten largest clones add up to over 1% of the sample. What the study reported, not specific to this receptor: Subsequent analysis determined that TCRs grouped into clusters in the first cohort also showed a tendency toward co-occurrence across the approximately 120 validation repertoires, and approximately 94% of cluster scores exceeded 0. Most TCR sequences were seen in very few donors, while some public TCRs were found in many individuals. A later analysis had no HLA typing for the validation cohort, so co-occurrence there was scored across all 110 or so repertoires. According to the authors, the approach could potentially be generalized to other disease states and immunological phenotypes. In vitro tests confirmed that three of the cytomegalovirus-associated TCR beta chains recognize cytomegalovirus antigens. The classifier was reported to diagnose cytomegalovirus status with high specificity and sensitivity in both the original cohort and the validation cohort. In the study, about 150 TCR beta chains were listed as associated with cytomegalovirus.

V drops 1 base and J drops 3 bases, leaving 12 bases in between. From the cysteine through the phenylalanine, the CDR3 covers 15 amino acids. Just CDR3 DNA is preserved here, 45 bases in frame from base 1. Taken from the germline V gene, the CDR1 and CDR2 loops are MNHEY and SVGAGI. Material: PBMCs. This sequence originates from a woman between 18 and 30 years old in good health and CMV-seronegative. Recombination connected TRBV6-5 to TRBJ1-1; no confident D gene assignment can be made. The CDR3 protein sequence reads: CASSYFRGSDTEAFF. The DNA sequence follows: TGTGCCAGCAGTTACTTTAGAGGGTCGGACACTGAAGCTTTCTTT.